This TCR beta chain was captured in a study of memory CD4+ T cells and cytomegalovirus serostatus. Across the whole study: This sample comes from healthy Belgian adults, eight to ten CMV seropositive, 24 seronegative. Study-wide points: CD4+ memory repertoires contained about 40% of the 164 reported CMV TCRbeta sequences.

Data came from immunoSEQ multiplex PCR; TCRdb stores just in-frame clones and leaves some out. Among about 54,000 clones listed, roughly 79% were seen once. To note about this clone: The antigen remains unidentified.

There are 17 residues in the CDR3. Germline V gene sequence: CDR1 SGHDN, CDR2 FVKESK. Trimming stripped 4 bases from V and 7 bases from J, with 23 bases between. The sort gate was single viable CD3+CD4+CD8-CD45RO+ cells for memory CD4+ T cells. CMV serostatus came from serum IgG against pp150, pp28, p38, p52. Sequencing was done on a sample of memory CD4+ T cells from blood. J is TRBJ2-1 and V is TRBV14; D unresolved. The TCR originated in an adult in good health and CMV-seronegative. The CDR3 spells CASSRGLGTILQNEQFF. The CDR3, as DNA: TGTGCCAGCAGCCGAGGTTTGGGTACTATTTTACAGAATGAGCAGTTCTTC.